These 20 T cell receptor beta chains were sequenced from one sample in a study of beta chain features in type 1 diabetes. TCRB transcripts that were expressed got sequenced, as all of the isolated RNA had been reverse transcribed. Only in-frame clones appear in the TCRdb table, and some are missing; sequencing was by immunoSEQ multiplex PCR. The top ten clones hold almost 0.055% of a sample with around 240,000 clones, under 70% of them seen once. The sequenced sample consisted of naive CD4+ T cells from blood. These receptors came from a man aged 25 to 45 in good health.

The chain couples TRBV18 to TRBJ2-1; D not certain. CDR3 length equals 13 residues. Germline CDR1 reads KGHSH; CDR2 reads LQKENI. Trimming took off 2 bases at V and 3 bases at J, with 5 bases between the two ends. Written as DNA, the CDR3 is TGTGCCAGCTCACCATCAATCTACAATGAGCAGTTCTTC. It specifies CASSPSIYNEQFF.

This clone occurred a few times. The chain uses TRBV5-4 and TRBJ2-1, with TRBD2 as a possible D gene (6 bases). From germline, CDR1 is SGHNT and CDR2 YYREEE (reference sequence). V gave up 2 bases and J gave up 1 base, with 16 bases separating them. This CDR3 is 17 amino acids long. The CDR3 sequence is CASSLGLAGMSYNEQFF. CDR3 DNA: TGTGCCAGCAGCTTAGGTTTGGCGGGGATGTCCTACAATGAGCAGTTCTTC.

The chain employs TRBV11-2 and TRBJ2-5; D is undetermined. Trimming pared 5 bases from V and 5 bases from J, leaving 12 bases between. This CDR3 has 13 residues. CDR1 and CDR2 (germline): SGHAT, FQNNGV. The CDR3 region is CASSTLAGETQYF. CDR3 sequence (DNA): TGTGCCAGCAGCACCTTAGCCGGGGAGACCCAGTACTTC.

The J gene is TRBJ2-3, the V gene TRBV9; the match to TRBD1 covers 9 bases. CDR3 length: 18 residues. In germline, CDR1 is SGDLS, CDR2 YYNGEE. V shed 4 bases, J shed 5 bases, and the junction held 17 bases outside the gene matches. CDR3: CASSFQPTGTGHQDTQYF. CDR3 DNA sequence: TGTGCCAGCAGCTTCCAGCCTACCGGGACAGGGCATCAAGATACGCAGTATTTT.

V gene TRBV18 combines with J gene TRBJ2-3, with TRBD1 as a possible D gene (6 bases). Looked up from germline, CDR1 is KGHSH and CDR2 is LQKENI. This CDR3 region has 14 residues. V gave up 3 bases and J gave up 1 base, with 8 bases separating them. The CDR3 is CASSPRTGTDTQYF. In nucleotides, the CDR3 is TGTGCCAGCTCACCCCGGACAGGCACAGATACGCAGTATTTT.

There are a few counts of this clone. The chain has TRBV30 and TRBJ1-2, with D uncertain. This CDR3 contains 13 residues. Per the germline V gene, CDR1 is GTSNPN and CDR2 is SVGIG (reference sequence). V lost 4 bases, J lost 4 bases, and 13 bases lay in between. The CDR3 bases are TGTGCCTGGACCGACGCCTTCGCCTATGGCTACACCTTC. Protein: CAWTDAFAYGYTF. Based on the CDR3 plus reference TRBV30 and TRBJ1-2, the full variable domain is SQTIHQWPATLVQPVGSPLSLECTVEGTSNPNLYWYRQAAGRGLQLLFYSVGIGQISSEVPQNLSASRPQDRQFILSSKKLLLSDSGFYLCAWTDAFAYGYTFGSGTRLTVV.

This clone was found a few times. The chain joins TRBV25-1 to TRBJ1-2, with 10 bases fitting TRBD1. Per germline, CDR1 MGHDK and CDR2 SYGVNS. CDR3 size: 16 residues. V dropped 3 bases and J dropped 0; count of bases not matched to a gene: 4. The CDR3 DNA sequence: TGTGCCAGCAGTGACGGGACAGGGGCAGCTAACTATGGCTACACCTTC. It encodes CASSDGTGAANYGYTF.

The chain has TRBV9 and TRBJ2-3; the D gene is possibly TRBD2 (6 bases). Germline values: CDR1 SGDLS, CDR2 YYNGEE. CDR3 size: 15 residues. V dropped 4 bases and J dropped 2 bases, with 14 bases sitting between them. The DNA for the CDR3 is TGTGCCAGCAGCCCAGCGGGTTTTTCCACAGATACGCAGTATTTT. It specifies CASSPAGFSTDTQYF.

The sample holds a few counts of this clone. J is TRBJ2-7 and V is TRBV7-2; TRBD2 matches 7 bases. Per germline, CDR1 SGHTA and CDR2 FQGNSA. After removal of 2 bases from V and 3 bases from J, the junction contained 7 bases not matched to a gene. The CDR3 has 15 residues. CDR3 sequence: CASSLRPGGGYEQYF. As DNA, the CDR3 is TGTGCCAGCAGCTTACGTCCAGGCGGGGGCTACGAGCAGTACTTC. The whole variable domain, filled in from reference TRBV7-2 and TRBJ2-7, reads GAGVSQSPSNKVTEKGKDVELRCDPISGHTALYWYRQSLGQGLEFLIYFQGNSAPDKSGLPSDRFSAERTGGSVSTLTIQRTQQEDSAVYLCASSLRPGGGYEQYFGPGTRLTVT.

This clone was picked up one time. This sequence joins TRBV14 and TRBJ2-5; TRBD2 agrees at 11 bases. The DNA end lines up better with TRBJ2-7; the J call may be wrong. The CDR3 is made up of 14 amino acids. Germline lookup yields CDR1 SGHDN and CDR2 FVKESK. The CDR3 bases are TGTGCCAGCAGCCAAAGTACTAGCGGGAGCGAGCAGTACTTC. Encoded protein: CASSQSTSGSEQYF.

This sequence joins TRBV25-1 and TRBJ1-5; possibly TRBD1 for D (5 bases). The CDR3 totals 11 residues. Germline CDR1 MGHDK, CDR2 SYGVNS. The CDR3 nucleotides are TGTGGGCAGGGCCCAGAAGAGCCCCAGCATTTT. Amino acid sequence: CGQGPEEPQHF.

Only one count was recorded for this clone. V gene TRBV25-1 combines with J gene TRBJ1-2, with 9 positions matching TRBD1. The CDR3 consists of 15 residues. Germline assignment: CDR1 MGHDK and CDR2 SYGVNS. Trimming removed 3 bases from V and 5 bases from J; junction bases left unmatched: 7. The CDR3 DNA follows: TGTGCCAGCAGTGAGGAGGACAGGGGAGGTTATGGCTACACCTTC. Protein: CASSEEDRGGYGYTF.

The chain uses TRBV30 and TRBJ2-3; D is uncertain. The V end lost 4 bases, the J end lost 3 bases, and 11 bases lay between the germline ends. The CDR3 extends over 13 amino acids. The V gene's germline CDR1 is GTSNPN and CDR2 SVGIG (reference sequence). The CDR3 coding sequence is TGTGCCTGGACCACCCAGGCGACAGATACGCAGTATTTT. Amino acids: CAWTTQATDTQYF.

The sample holds a few counts of this clone. J is TRBJ2-5 and V is TRBV4-1, with 7 bases fitting TRBD1. Germline-derived CDR1 and CDR2 are MGHRA and YSYEKL. The CDR3 is made up of 13 amino acids. J gave up 6 bases and V 3 bases, and 4 bases lay outside the gene matches. CDR3 nucleotides: TGCGCCAGCAGCCAGACAGGGCCAAAGACCCAGTACTTC. Translating gives CASSQTGPKTQYF.

The V call is TRBV4-3, the J call TRBJ2-1; maybe TRBD1 (6 bases). The V gene's germline CDR1 is LGHNA and CDR2 YSLEER. V gave up 0 bases and J gave up 4 bases, with 10 bases separating them. The CDR3 loop spans 15 amino acids. The CDR3 loop is CASSQDRDTYNEQFF. CDR3 bases: TGCGCCAGCAGCCAAGATCGGGACACTTACAATGAGCAGTTCTTC.

This clone was counted only a few times. The chain employs TRBV6-6 and TRBJ2-1; 11 bases are shared with TRBD2. The CDR3 has 15 residues. Per the germline V gene, CDR1 is MNHNY and CDR2 is SVGAGI (reference sequence). With V trimmed by 0 bases and J by 7 bases, 2 bases remained unmatched. DNA of the CDR3: TGTGCCAGCAGTTACTCCGGACTAGCGGGTAATGAGCAGTTCTTC. Its translation is CASSYSGLAGNEQFF.

The chain uses TRBV7-2 and TRBJ2-1; maybe TRBD2 (5 bases). The V and J ends lost 3 bases and 0 bases respectively, with 6 bases between them. CDR3 size: 14 residues. CDR1 is SGHTA and CDR2 is FQGNSA in the germline V gene. Here the CDR3 reads CASSFEGSYNEQFF. CDR3 nucleotide sequence: TGTGCCAGCAGCTTTGAGGGCTCCTACAATGAGCAGTTCTTC.

In its sample, this clone was seen once. This sequence joins TRBV9 and TRBJ1-5; 7 bases align to TRBD1. With 7 bases clipped from V and 7 bases from J, the junction kept 11 bases outside the gene matches. This CDR3 spans 14 amino acids. Germline CDR1 is SGDLS and CDR2 is YYNGEE. The CDR3 nucleotides are TGTGCCAGCGATGAGACAGGGACTGGCCAGCCCCAGCATTTT. Translation: CASDETGTGQPQHF. The full variable domain, completed using reference TRBV9 and TRBJ1-5, is DSGVTQTPKHLITATGQRVTLRCSPRSGDLSVYWYQQSLDQGLQFLIQYYNGEERAKGNILERFSAQQFPDLHSELNLSSLELGDSALYFCASDETGTGQPQHFGDGTRLSIL.

The gene calls are TRBV5-6 and TRBJ2-1, with TRBD2 matching over 7 bases. The CDR3 is 17 amino acids. The J segment lost 4 bases and the V segment lost 4 bases, leaving 14 bases of the junction unmatched. The germline V gene encodes CDR1 SGHDT and CDR2 YYEEEE. CDR3 nucleotide sequence: TGTGCCAGCAGCCGGTATGCTAGCGGCTCGTTATACAATGAGCAGTTCTTC. It codes for CASSRYASGSLYNEQFF.

The genes are TRBV4-2 and TRBJ1-2; 8 bases map to TRBD1. V gave up 4 bases and J gave up 4 bases; unmatched junction bases: 8. This CDR3 contains 15 residues. Germline V lookup: CDR1 LGHNA, CDR2 YNFKEQ. As DNA, the CDR3 is TGTGCCAGCAGCCCAGGACAGGGCGCCCGCTATGGCTACACCTTC. Translating gives CASSPGQGARYGYTF.